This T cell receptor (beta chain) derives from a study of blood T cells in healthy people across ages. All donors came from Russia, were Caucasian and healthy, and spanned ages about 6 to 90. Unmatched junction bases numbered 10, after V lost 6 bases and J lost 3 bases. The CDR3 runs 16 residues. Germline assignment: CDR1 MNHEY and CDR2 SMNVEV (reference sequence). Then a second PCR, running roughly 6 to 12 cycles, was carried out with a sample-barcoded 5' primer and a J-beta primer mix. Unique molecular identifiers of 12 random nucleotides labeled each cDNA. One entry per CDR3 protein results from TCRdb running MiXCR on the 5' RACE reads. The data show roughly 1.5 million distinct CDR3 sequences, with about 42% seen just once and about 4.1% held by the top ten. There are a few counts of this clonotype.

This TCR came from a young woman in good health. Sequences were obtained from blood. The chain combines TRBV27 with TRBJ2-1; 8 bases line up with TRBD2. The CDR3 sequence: CASSPPSGSLYNEQFF. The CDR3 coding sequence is TGTGCCAGCAGCCCCCCCAGCGGGAGTCTCTACAATGAGCAGTTCTTC.